The T cell receptor (beta chain) described here comes from a study of identical twins. Germline-derived CDR1 and CDR2 are MNHEY and SVGAGI. Trimming shortened V by 1 base and J by 3 bases, and 15 bases separated the two germline ends. There are 16 residues in the CDR3. Note on this clonotype: Its antigen is currently unknown.

Carrying unique molecular identifiers, the cDNA also gained a universal primer site through template switching. TCRdb re-analysed the 5' RACE reads in MiXCR, keeping a single row per CDR3 protein. The data show about 690,000 distinct CDR3 sequences, around 20% seen once. Study conclusions and caveats: Sequences that were out-of-frame, alpha and twin-shared displayed an excess of low generation probability.

The same specimen was also included in a second study, on T cells expressing NK-cell markers. That source reports: The TCR beta repertoires were obtained from sorted CD3+CD56+NKG2C+, CD3+CD56+NKG2C- and CD3+CD56-NKG2C+ T cells. NKG2C+ dominant clonotypes from roughly 6 donors made up about 1.0-7.0% of CD8+ T cells.

The chain employs TRBV6-5 and TRBJ1-1, with D hard to call. What was sequenced was PBMCs. This clonotype was sampled from a woman between 18 and 29 years old in good health. CDR3 nucleotides: TGTGCCAGCAGTTACTTGCCGACGGGTGGGTACACTGAAGCTTTCTTT. Amino acids: CASSYLPTGGYTEAFF.